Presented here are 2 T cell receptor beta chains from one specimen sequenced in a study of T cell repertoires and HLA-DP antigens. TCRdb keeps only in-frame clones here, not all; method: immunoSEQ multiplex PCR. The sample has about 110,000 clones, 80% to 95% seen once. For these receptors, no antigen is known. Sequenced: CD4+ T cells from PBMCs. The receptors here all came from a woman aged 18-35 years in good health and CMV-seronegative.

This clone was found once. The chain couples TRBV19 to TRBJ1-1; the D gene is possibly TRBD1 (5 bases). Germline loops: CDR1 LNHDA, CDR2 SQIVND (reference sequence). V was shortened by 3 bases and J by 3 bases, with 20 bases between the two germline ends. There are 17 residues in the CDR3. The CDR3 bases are TGTGCCAGTAGTATCCGCACAGTGAGAGGGGCGTACACTGAAGCTTTCTTT. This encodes CASSIRTVRGAYTEAFF.

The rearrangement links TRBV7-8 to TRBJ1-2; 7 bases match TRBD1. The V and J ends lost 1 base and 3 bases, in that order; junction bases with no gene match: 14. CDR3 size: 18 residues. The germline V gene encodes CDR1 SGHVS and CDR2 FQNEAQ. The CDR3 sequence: CASSLVGGARVSDYGYTF. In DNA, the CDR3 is TGTGCCAGCAGCTTAGTAGGGGGCGCTCGGGTGTCAGACTATGGCTACACCTTC. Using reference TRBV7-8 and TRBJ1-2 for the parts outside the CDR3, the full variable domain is GAGVSQSPRYKVAKRGQDVALRCDPISGHVSLFWYQQALGQGPEFLTYFQNEAQLDKSGLPSDRFFAERPEGSVSTLKIQRTQQEDSAVYLCASSLVGGARVSDYGYTFGSGTRLTVV.